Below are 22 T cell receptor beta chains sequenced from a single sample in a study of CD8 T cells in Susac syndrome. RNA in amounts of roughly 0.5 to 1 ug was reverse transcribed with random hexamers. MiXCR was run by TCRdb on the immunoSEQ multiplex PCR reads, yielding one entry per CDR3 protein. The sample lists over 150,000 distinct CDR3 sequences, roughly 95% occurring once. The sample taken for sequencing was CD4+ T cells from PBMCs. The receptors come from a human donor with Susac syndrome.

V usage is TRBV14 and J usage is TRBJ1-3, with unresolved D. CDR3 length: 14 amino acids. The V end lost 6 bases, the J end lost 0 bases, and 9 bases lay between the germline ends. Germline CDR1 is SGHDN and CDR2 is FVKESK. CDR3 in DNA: TGTGCCAGCAGGGGGAACTTCTCTGGAAACACCATATATTTT. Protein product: CASRGNFSGNTIYF.

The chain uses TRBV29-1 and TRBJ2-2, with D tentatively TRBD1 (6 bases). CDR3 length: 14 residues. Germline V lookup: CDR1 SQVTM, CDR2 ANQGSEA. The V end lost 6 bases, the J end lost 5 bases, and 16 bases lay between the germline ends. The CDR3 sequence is CSVGDIVGTGELFF. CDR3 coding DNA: TGCAGCGTCGGGGACATAGTTGGTACCGGGGAGCTGTTTTTT.

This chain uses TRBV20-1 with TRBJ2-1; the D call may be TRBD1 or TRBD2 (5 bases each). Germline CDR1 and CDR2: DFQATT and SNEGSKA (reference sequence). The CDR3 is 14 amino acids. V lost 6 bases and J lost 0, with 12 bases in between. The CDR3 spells CSAGPPSSYNEQFF. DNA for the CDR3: TGCAGTGCGGGACCGCCGAGCTCCTACAATGAGCAGTTCTTC.

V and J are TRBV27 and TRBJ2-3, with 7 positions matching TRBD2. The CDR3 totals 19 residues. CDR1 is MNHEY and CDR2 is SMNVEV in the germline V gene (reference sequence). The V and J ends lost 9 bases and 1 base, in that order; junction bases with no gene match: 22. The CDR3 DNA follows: TGTGCCAGGGTGAACCCCACCTTTGGGCGGGAGAGGGGCACAGATACGCAGTATTTT. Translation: CARVNPTFGRERGTDTQYF.

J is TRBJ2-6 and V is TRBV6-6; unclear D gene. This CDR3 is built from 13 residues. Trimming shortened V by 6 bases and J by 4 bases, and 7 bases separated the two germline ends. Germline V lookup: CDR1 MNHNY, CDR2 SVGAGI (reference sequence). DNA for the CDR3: TGTGCCAGCAGACCACAGGGGGCCAACGTCCTGACTTTC. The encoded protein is CASRPQGANVLTF.

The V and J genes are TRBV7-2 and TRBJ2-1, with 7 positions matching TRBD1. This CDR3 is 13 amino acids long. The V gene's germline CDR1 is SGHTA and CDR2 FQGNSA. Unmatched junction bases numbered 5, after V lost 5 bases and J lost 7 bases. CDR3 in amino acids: CASSPPTGNEQFF. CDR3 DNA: TGTGCCAGCAGCCCGCCGACAGGGAATGAGCAGTTCTTC.

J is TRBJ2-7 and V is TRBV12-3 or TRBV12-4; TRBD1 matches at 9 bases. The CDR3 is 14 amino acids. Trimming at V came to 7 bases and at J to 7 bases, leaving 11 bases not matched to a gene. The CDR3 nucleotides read TGTGCCAGCAACCACAGGGGGCTCGGCGAGGAGCAGTACTTC. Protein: CASNHRGLGEEQYF.

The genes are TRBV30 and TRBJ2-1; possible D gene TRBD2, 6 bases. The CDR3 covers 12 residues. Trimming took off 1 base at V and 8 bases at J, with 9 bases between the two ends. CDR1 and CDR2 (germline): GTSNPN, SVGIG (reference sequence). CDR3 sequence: CAWSGTGDEQFF. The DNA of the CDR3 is TGTGCCTGGAGTGGGACGGGAGATGAGCAGTTCTTC.

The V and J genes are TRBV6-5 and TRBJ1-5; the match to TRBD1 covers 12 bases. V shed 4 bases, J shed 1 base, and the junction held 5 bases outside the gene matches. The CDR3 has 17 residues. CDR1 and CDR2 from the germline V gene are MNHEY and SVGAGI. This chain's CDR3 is CASSSPGQGASNQPQHF. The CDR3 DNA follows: TGTGCCAGCAGTTCTCCGGGACAGGGGGCGAGCAATCAGCCCCAGCATTTT.

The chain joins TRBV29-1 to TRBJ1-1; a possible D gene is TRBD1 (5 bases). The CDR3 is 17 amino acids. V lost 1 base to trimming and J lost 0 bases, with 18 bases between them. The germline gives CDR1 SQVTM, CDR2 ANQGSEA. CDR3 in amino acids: CSVEVSTEGWMNTEAFF. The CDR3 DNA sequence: TGCAGCGTTGAAGTATCGACCGAGGGGTGGATGAACACTGAAGCTTTCTTT.

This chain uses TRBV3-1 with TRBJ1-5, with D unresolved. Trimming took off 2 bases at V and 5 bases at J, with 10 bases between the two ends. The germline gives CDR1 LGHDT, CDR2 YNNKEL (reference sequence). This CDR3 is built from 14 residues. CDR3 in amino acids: CASSQYRRDQPQHF. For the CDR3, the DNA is TGTGCCAGCAGCCAATATAGGAGGGATCAGCCCCAGCATTTT. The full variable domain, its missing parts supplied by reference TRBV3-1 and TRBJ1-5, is DTAVSQTPKYLVTQMGNDKSIKCEQNLGHDTMYWYKQDSKKFLKIMFSYNNKELIINETVPNRFSPKSPDKAHLNLHINSLELGDSAVYFCASSQYRRDQPQHFGDGTRLSIL.

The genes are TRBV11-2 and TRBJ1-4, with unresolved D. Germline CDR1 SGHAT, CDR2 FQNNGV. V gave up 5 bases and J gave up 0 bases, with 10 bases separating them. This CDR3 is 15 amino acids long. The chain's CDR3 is CASSPRGATNEKLFF. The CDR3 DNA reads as TGTGCCAGCAGCCCGCGGGGTGCAACTAATGAAAAACTGTTTTTT.

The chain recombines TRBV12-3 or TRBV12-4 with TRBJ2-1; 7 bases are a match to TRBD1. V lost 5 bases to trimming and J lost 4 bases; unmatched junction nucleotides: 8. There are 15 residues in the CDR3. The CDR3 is CASSPRGGQYNEQFF. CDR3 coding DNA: TGTGCCAGCAGTCCGCGTGGGGGACAGTACAATGAGCAGTTCTTC.

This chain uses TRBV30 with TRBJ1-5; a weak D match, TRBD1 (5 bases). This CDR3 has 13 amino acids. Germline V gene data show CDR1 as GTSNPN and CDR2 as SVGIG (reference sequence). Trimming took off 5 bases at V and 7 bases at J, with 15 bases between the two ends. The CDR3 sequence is CAWGGAEGQPQHF. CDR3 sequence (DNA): TGTGCCTGGGGAGGGGCGGAGGGGCAGCCCCAGCATTTT.

The CDR3 nucleotides are TGTGCCACCAGCAGAGATGGGGCGGGATCCCAAGAGACCCAGTACTTC. The encoded protein is CATSRDGAGSQETQYF. This chain connects TRBV15 to TRBJ2-5, with D maybe TRBD2 (6 bases). Per the germline V gene, CDR1 is LNHNV and CDR2 is YYDKDF (reference sequence). Trimming removed 0 bases from V and 1 base from J, with 12 bases in between. This CDR3 is built from 16 residues.

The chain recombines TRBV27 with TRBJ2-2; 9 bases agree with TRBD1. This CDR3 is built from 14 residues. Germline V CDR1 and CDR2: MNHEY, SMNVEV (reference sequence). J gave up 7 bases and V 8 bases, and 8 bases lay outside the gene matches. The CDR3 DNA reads TGTGCCAGCGGGGACAGGGTGATCCGCGGGGAGCTGTTTTTT. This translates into CASGDRVIRGELFF.

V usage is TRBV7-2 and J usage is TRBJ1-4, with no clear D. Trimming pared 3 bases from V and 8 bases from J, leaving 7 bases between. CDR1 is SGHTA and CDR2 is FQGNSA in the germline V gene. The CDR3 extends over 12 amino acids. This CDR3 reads CASSFLEEKLFF. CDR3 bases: TGTGCCAGCAGCTTCCTAGAGGAAAAACTGTTTTTT.

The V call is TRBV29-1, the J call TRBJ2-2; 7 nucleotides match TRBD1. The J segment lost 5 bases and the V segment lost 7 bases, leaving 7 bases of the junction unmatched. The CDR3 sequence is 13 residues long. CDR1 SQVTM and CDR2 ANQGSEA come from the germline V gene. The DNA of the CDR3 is TGCAGCGCTGAGGACAGGCAGACCGGGGAGCTGTTTTTT. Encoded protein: CSAEDRQTGELFF.

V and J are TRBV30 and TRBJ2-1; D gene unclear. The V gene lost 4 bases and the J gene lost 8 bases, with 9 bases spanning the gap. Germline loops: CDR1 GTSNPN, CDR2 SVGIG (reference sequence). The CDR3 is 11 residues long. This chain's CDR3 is CAWTVLYEQFF. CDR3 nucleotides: TGTGCCTGGACCGTACTCTATGAGCAGTTCTTC.

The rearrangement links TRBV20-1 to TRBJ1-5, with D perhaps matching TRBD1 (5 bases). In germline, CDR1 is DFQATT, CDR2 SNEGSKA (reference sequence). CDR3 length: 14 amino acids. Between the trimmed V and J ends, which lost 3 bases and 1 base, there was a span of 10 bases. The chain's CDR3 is CSARIGGSNQPQHF. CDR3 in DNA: TGCAGTGCTAGGATCGGGGGGAGCAATCAGCCCCAGCATTTT.

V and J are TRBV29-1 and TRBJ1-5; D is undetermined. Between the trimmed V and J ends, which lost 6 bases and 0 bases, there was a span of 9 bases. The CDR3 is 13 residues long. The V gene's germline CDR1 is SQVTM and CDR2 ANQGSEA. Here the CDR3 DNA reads TGCAGCGTGTCTGGAGGTAGCAATCAGCCCCAGCATTTT. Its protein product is CSVSGGSNQPQHF.

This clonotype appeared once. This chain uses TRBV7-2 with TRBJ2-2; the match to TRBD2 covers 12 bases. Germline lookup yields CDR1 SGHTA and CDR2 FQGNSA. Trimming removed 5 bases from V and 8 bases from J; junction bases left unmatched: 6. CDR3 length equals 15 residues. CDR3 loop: CASSQRLAGAGELFF. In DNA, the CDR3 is TGTGCCAGCAGCCAGAGACTAGCGGGAGCGGGGGAGCTGTTTTTT.